Following are 27 T cell receptor beta chains from one sample sequenced in a study of CD4+ T cells in melanoma. Sequencing was performed with immunoSEQ multiplex PCR; in TCRdb, only in-frame clones are kept and a portion is missing. Counted here are about 10,000 clones, about 60% occurring once; the ten biggest clones make up about 13%. The source material was cells from a culture (not recorded whether cultured in vitro). These receptor sequences come from a human donor with melanoma.

The chain links TRBV11-1 to TRBJ1-4; a weak D match, TRBD1 (5 bases). From germline, CDR1 is SGHAT and CDR2 FQDESV (reference sequence). V gave up 0 bases and J gave up 7 bases, with 12 bases separating them. The CDR3 totals 15 residues. The CDR3 DNA is TGTGCCAGCAGCTTAGCGGCGGGGGTCGTTGAAAAACTGTTTTTT. It translates to CASSLAAGVVEKLFF.

This chain links TRBV30 with TRBJ2-1; D is perhaps TRBD1 (7 bases). CDR3 length equals 15 residues. V was clipped by 0 bases and J by 1 base, with 10 bases between them. CDR1 and CDR2 (germline): GTSNPN, SVGIG (reference sequence). CDR3 residues: CAWSVAGGSYNEQFF. The CDR3 DNA reads TGTGCCTGGAGTGTAGCAGGGGGGTCCTACAATGAGCAGTTCTTC.

The table lists this clone with a count of one. The chain recombines TRBV5-1 with TRBJ2-1; no definite D call. Deletions cut 0 bases from V and 6 bases from J, with 10 bases between. Germline assignment: CDR1 SGHRS and CDR2 YFSETQ. The CDR3 has 14 residues. Here the CDR3 reads CASSLGLEINEQFF. As DNA, the CDR3 is TGCGCCAGCAGCTTGGGGCTAGAAATCAATGAGCAGTTCTTC. Using reference TRBV5-1 and TRBJ2-1 for the parts outside the CDR3, the full variable domain is KAGVTQTPRYLIKTRGQQVTLSCSPISGHRSVSWYQQTPGQGLQFLFEYFSETQRNKGNFPGRFSGRQFSNSRSEMNVSTLELGDSALYLCASSLGLEINEQFFGPGTRLTVL.

The V gene is TRBV19, the J gene TRBJ2-7, with 10 nucleotides matching TRBD1. Germline lookup yields CDR1 LNHDA and CDR2 SQIVND (reference sequence). The CDR3 covers 15 residues. V dropped 2 bases and J dropped 1; count of bases not matched to a gene: 2. CDR3 nucleotides: TGTGCCAGTAGTATACCGGGACAGGGGTCCTACGAGCAGTACTTC. It translates to CASSIPGQGSYEQYF.

This chain connects TRBV7-9 to TRBJ2-2, with 8 bases matching TRBD1. Losses at the gene ends were 4 bases for V and 5 bases for J; bases not matched to a gene: 9. Per germline, CDR1 SEHNR and CDR2 FQNEAQ (reference sequence). The CDR3 covers 16 residues. The CDR3 protein is CASSSRTGRRTGELFF. The DNA for the CDR3 is TGTGCCAGCAGCTCACGGACAGGGAGAAGAACCGGGGAGCTGTTTTTT. The full variable domain, its missing parts supplied by reference TRBV7-9 and TRBJ2-2, is DTGVSQNPRHKITKRGQNVTFRCDPISEHNRLYWYRQTLGQGPEFLTYFQNEAQLEKSRLLSDRFSAERPKGSFSTLEIQRTEQGDSAMYLCASSSRTGRRTGELFFGEGSRLTVL.

The chain couples TRBV6-5 to TRBJ1-1; no definite D call. Trimming took 5 bases from V and 3 from J, leaving 10 bases between them. Germline V gene sequence: CDR1 MNHEY, CDR2 SVGAGI. The CDR3 length is 13 residues. CDR3 residues: CASSILRYTEAFF. The CDR3 nucleotides are TGTGCCAGCAGTATACTCCGGTACACTGAAGCTTTCTTT.

The V call is TRBV7-9, the J call TRBJ1-5; D is perhaps TRBD1 (5 bases). The length of the CDR3 is 15 residues. Looked up from germline, CDR1 is SEHNR and CDR2 is FQNEAQ (reference sequence). V lost 5 bases and J 4 bases, leaving 15 bases between the germline ends. CDR3 in amino acids: CASSHVGVVNQPQHF. CDR3 sequence (DNA): TGTGCCAGCAGCCATGTAGGGGTGGTGAATCAGCCCCAGCATTTT. Filled out from reference TRBV7-9 and TRBJ1-5, the complete variable domain reads DTGVSQNPRHKITKRGQNVTFRCDPISEHNRLYWYRQTLGQGPEFLTYFQNEAQLEKSRLLSDRFSAERPKGSFSTLEIQRTEQGDSAMYLCASSHVGVVNQPQHFGDGTRLSIL.

The rearrangement links TRBV5-1 to TRBJ1-6; D may be TRBD1 (6 bases). The CDR3 is made up of 13 amino acids. Germline V gene sequence: CDR1 SGHRS, CDR2 YFSETQ. V gave up 8 bases and J gave up 8 bases, with 14 bases separating them. CDR3 coding DNA: TGCGCCAGTCGGGACAACGACGATTCACCCCTCCACTTT. Its translation is CASRDNDDSPLHF.

The rearrangement links TRBV4-2 to TRBJ2-7, with TRBD1 matching over 7 bases. Germline loops: CDR1 LGHNA, CDR2 YNFKEQ. The CDR3 runs to 13 residues. The trim removed 6 bases at V and 3 bases at J, leaving 5 bases unmatched. CDR3 nucleotides: TGTGCCAGCAGAGGACAGGCGGGCTACGAGCAGTACTTC. Protein: CASRGQAGYEQYF.

The chain combines TRBV2 with TRBJ2-7; D not certain. Per the germline V gene, CDR1 is SNHLY and CDR2 is FYNNEI. The CDR3 sequence is 11 residues long. V was trimmed by 6 bases and J by 7 bases, leaving 10 bases between them. The CDR3 loop reads CASSPRREQYF. DNA of the CDR3: TGTGCCAGCAGCCCCAGGCGGGAGCAGTACTTC.

This clone showed up just a few times. Other DNA sequences in this sample translate to the same CDR3. CDR3 in amino acids: CASSLLDTEAFF. CDR3 coding DNA: TGTGCCAGCAGCCTATTGGACACTGAAGCTTTCTTT. This chain uses TRBV7-9 with TRBJ1-1; D is unclear. Germline V gene lookup returns CDR1 SEHNR and CDR2 FQNEAQ (reference sequence). The ends were cut back, 5 bases at V and 3 bases at J, with 7 bases in the middle. The CDR3 runs 12 residues.

The V call is TRBV19, the J call TRBJ1-5; D is ambiguous. From germline, CDR1 is LNHDA and CDR2 SQIVND (reference sequence). The V end was cut by 6 bases, the J end by 5 bases, with 17 bases between. This CDR3 contains 15 residues. In DNA, the CDR3 is TGTGCCAGTAGAGCGGCCTGGGGAGGCGATCAGCCCCAGCATTTT. This gives the protein CASRAAWGGDQPQHF.

This clone was found a few times. The V gene is TRBV28, the J gene TRBJ1-1, with D possibly being TRBD1 (5 bases). Germline V gene lookup returns CDR1 MDHEN and CDR2 SYDVKM. The V gene lost 10 bases and the J gene lost 6 bases, with 18 bases spanning the gap. The CDR3 totals 13 residues. CDR3 region: CATGRPGVPEAFF. CDR3 DNA sequence: TGTGCCACAGGACGGCCGGGGGTCCCTGAAGCTTTCTTT. Together with reference TRBV28 and TRBJ1-1, the CDR3 gives the full variable domain: DVKVTQSSRYLVKRTGEKVFLECVQDMDHENMFWYRQDPGLGLRLIYFSYDVKMKEKGDIPEGYSVSREKKERFSLILESASTNQTSMYLCATGRPGVPEAFFGQGTRLTVV.

The genes are TRBV6-1 and TRBJ1-2; 7 nucleotides align to TRBD1. Germline trimming cut 6 bases from V and 1 base from J; bases unmatched to any gene: 5. This CDR3 has 14 amino acids. Germline V gene sequence: CDR1 MNHNS, CDR2 SASEGT. CDR3 bases: TGTGCCAGCAGGCAACGGGACAGTAACTATGGCTACACCTTC. This encodes CASRQRDSNYGYTF.

V is TRBV6-1 and J is TRBJ2-5; 10 bases are a match to TRBD1. The J call may be in error: the DNA end matches TRBJ2-7 better. CDR3 length: 16 amino acids. Germline loops: CDR1 MNHNS, CDR2 SASEGT. DNA of the CDR3: TGTGCCAGCAGTGAAGCGCTGTGGGACAGGGGCTACGAGCAGTACTTC. Its translation is CASSEALWDRGYEQYF.

This clone has a handful of counts. The V and J genes are TRBV7-2 and TRBJ1-1; no firm D call. This CDR3 contains 12 residues. Germline V CDR1 and CDR2: SGHTA, FQGNSA. V was clipped by 10 bases and J by 5 bases, with 14 bases between them. The CDR3 loop reads CATDRGGTEAFF. The DNA of the CDR3 is TGTGCCACCGACCGAGGAGGGACTGAAGCTTTCTTT.

The V call is TRBV7-2, the J call TRBJ1-5; 11 bases map to TRBD1. The junction had 2 bases not matched to a gene; V was cut back by 5 bases and J by 2 bases. CDR1 and CDR2 (germline): SGHTA, FQGNSA. The CDR3 has 15 residues. In DNA, the CDR3 is TGTGCCAGCAGCCTGGACAGGGGGCGCAATCAGCCCCAGCATTTT. Its protein product is CASSLDRGRNQPQHF.

V is TRBV27 and J is TRBJ1-1; 8 bases align to TRBD1. The CDR3 length is 15 residues. Germline lookup yields CDR1 MNHEY and CDR2 SMNVEV (reference sequence). Trimming at V came to 6 bases and at J to 2 bases, leaving 8 bases not matched to a gene. The CDR3 DNA reads TGTGCCAGCAGGAAAGCCAGGGGGCTAAACACTGAAGCTTTCTTT. Residues: CASRKARGLNTEAFF.

In this sample, this clone is medium-sized. The V and J genes are TRBV7-9 and TRBJ1-1, with 10 bases aligning to TRBD1. The V gene end was trimmed by 3 bases and the J gene end by 7 bases; junction bases not matched to a gene: 8. The germline CDR1 and CDR2 sequences are SEHNR and FQNEAQ (reference sequence). There are 15 residues in the CDR3. CDR3 nucleotide sequence: TGTGCCAGCAGCTTTTCCGACAGGGGGCCCGTTGAAGCTTTCTTT. Protein product: CASSFSDRGPVEAFF.

The gene calls are TRBV5-1 and TRBJ2-5; no firm D call. Germline-derived CDR1 and CDR2 are SGHRS and YFSETQ. The CDR3 is 11 residues long. V lost 2 bases to trimming and J lost 5 bases, with 4 bases between them. CDR3 nucleotide sequence: TGCGCCAGCAGCTTATACGAGACCCAGTACTTC. The encoded protein is CASSLYETQYF.

The chain couples TRBV7-1 to TRBJ1-2; D remains ambiguous. TRBV7-1 is an ORF, and what it does is uncertain. Between the trimmed V and J ends, which lost 4 bases and 0 bases, there was a span of 6 bases. The CDR3 totals 13 residues. The CDR3: CASSFLANYGYTF. The CDR3 region has the DNA TGTGCCAGCAGCTTTTTGGCTAACTATGGCTACACCTTC.

The rearrangement uses TRBV30 and TRBJ2-4, with D uncertain. The germline V gene encodes CDR1 GTSNPN and CDR2 SVGIG (reference sequence). CDR3 length equals 16 residues. Trimming took off 0 bases at V and 0 bases at J, with 12 bases between the two ends. CDR3 loop: CAWSVLGGLAKNIQYF. The DNA of the CDR3 is TGTGCCTGGAGTGTACTGGGCGGCTTAGCCAAAAACATTCAGTACTTC.

This sequence joins TRBV2 and TRBJ1-3; D is undetermined. The germline CDR1 and CDR2 sequences are SNHLY and FYNNEI. Trimming took 5 bases from V and 0 from J, leaving 14 bases between them. The length of the CDR3 is 16 residues. CDR3 sequence (DNA): TGTGCCAGCAGTCTGGAACAGCCATTCTCTGGAAACACCATATATTTT. This translates into CASSLEQPFSGNTIYF.

The chain employs TRBV5-6 and TRBJ1-3; D is perhaps TRBD1 (5 bases). The germline V gene has CDR1 SGHDT and CDR2 YYEEEE. V lost 4 bases and J lost 0, with 17 bases in between. The CDR3 is made up of 17 amino acids. The CDR3 DNA follows: TGTGCCAGCAGCCCGGGGACGCATCCCTACTCTGGAAACACCATATATTTT. This sequence encodes CASSPGTHPYSGNTIYF.

The gene calls are TRBV6-6 and TRBJ1-3, with TRBD1 identical over 9 bases. V lost 10 bases, J lost 4 bases, and 2 bases stayed unmatched. Germline V lookup: CDR1 MNHNY, CDR2 SVGAGI (reference sequence). CDR3 length: 12 amino acids. The CDR3 loop reads CATGTGGNTIYF. For the CDR3, the DNA is TGTGCCACCGGGACAGGGGGAAACACCATATATTTT.

This chain connects TRBV5-1 to TRBJ2-3; possibly TRBD1 for D (6 bases). V lost 4 bases, J lost 4 bases, and 16 bases lay in between. The CDR3 is 15 amino acids. Germline V gene sequence: CDR1 SGHRS, CDR2 YFSETQ. For the CDR3, the DNA is TGCGCCAGCAGCGAAGAACAGGGTCTTTCAGATACGCAGTATTTT. It is translated as CASSEEQGLSDTQYF.

V and J are TRBV4-2 and TRBJ2-5, with 8 bases identical to TRBD2. The germline gives CDR1 LGHNA, CDR2 YNFKEQ. V trimming: 1 base; J trimming: 6 bases; junction bases outside the gene matches: 10. The CDR3 has 16 amino acids. The CDR3 reads CASSQAGGGGEKTQYF. The CDR3 DNA follows: TGTGCCAGCAGCCAAGCCGGGGGGGGTGGCGAGAAGACCCAGTACTTC.